The 2 T cell receptor beta chains below were found in one sample sequenced in a study of blood T cells in healthy people across ages. A second roughly 6 to 11 cycle PCR used barcoded and J-beta primers. TCRdb re-derived calls from the 5' RACE reads in MiXCR, one entry per CDR3 protein. The table lists 1.5 million to 2 million distinct CDR3 sequences, about 35% of them singletons, with 11% in the top ten. What was sequenced was blood. These receptor sequences come from a woman aged 30 to 39 in good health.

This clonotype came up a few times. V usage is TRBV27 and J usage is TRBJ2-5; no definite D call. CDR1 is MNHEY, CDR2 SMNVEV, per germline (reference sequence). This CDR3 is built from 13 residues. Trimming removed 6 bases at V and 5 bases at J, with 13 bases between. As DNA, the CDR3 is TGTGCCAGCAGGGGTAGGGCCGGGGAGACCCAGTACTTC. It specifies CASRGRAGETQYF.

This clonotype was counted only a few times. The chain joins TRBV24-1 to TRBJ2-1; D perhaps matches TRBD2 (5 bases). This CDR3 has 16 residues. The ends were cut back, 1 base at V and 3 bases at J, with 12 bases in the middle. CDR1 is KGHDR, CDR2 SFDVKD, per germline. CDR3 loop: CATSDLTAAGYNEQFF. The CDR3, as DNA: TGTGCCACCAGTGATTTAACAGCGGCTGGCTACAATGAGCAGTTCTTC.